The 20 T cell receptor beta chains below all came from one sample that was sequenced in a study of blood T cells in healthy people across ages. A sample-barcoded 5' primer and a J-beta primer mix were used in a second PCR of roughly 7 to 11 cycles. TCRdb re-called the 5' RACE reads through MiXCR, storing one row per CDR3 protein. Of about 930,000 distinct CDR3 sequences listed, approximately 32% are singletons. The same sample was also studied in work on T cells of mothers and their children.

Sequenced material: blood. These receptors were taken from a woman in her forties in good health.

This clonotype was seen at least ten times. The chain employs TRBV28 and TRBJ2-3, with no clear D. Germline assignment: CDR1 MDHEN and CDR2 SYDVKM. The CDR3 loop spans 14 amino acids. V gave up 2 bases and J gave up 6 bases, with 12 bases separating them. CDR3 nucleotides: TGTGCCAGCAGTTTAGGGAAGGGTATGGATACGCAGTATTTT. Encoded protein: CASSLGKGMDTQYF.

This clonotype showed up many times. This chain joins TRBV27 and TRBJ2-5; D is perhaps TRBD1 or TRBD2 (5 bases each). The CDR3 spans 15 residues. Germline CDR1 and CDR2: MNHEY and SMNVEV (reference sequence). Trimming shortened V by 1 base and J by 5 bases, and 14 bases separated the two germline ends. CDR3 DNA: TGTGCCAGCAGTTTATACAGGAGGCTGGGCGAGACCCAGTACTTC. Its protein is CASSLYRRLGETQYF.

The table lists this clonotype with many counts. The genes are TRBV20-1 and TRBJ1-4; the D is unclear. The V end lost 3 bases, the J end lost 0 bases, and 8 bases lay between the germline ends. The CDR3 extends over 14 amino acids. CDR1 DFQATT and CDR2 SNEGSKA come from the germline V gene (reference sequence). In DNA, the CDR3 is TGCAGTGCTAGTCGGGGTCCAACTAATGAAAAACTGTTTTTT. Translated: CSASRGPTNEKLFF.

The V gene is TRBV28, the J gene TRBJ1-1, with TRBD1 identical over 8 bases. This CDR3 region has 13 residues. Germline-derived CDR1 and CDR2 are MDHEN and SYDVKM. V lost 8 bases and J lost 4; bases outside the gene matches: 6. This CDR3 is CASGRTGTTEAFF. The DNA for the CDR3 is TGTGCCAGCGGGCGGACAGGGACCACTGAAGCTTTCTTT.

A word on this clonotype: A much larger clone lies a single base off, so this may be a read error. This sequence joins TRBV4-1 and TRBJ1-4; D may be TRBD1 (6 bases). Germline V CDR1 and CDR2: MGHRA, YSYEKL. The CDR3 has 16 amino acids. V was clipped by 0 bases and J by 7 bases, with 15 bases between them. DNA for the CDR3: TGCGCCAGCAGCCAAGATCGACGGGGGCAGGTTGAAAAACTGTTTTTT. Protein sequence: CASSQDRRGQVEKLFF.

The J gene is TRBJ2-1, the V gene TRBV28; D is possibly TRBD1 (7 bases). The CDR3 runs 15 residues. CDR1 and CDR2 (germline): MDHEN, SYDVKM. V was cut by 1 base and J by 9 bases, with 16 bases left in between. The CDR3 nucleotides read TGTGCCAGCAGTTTATTGTCCCAGGGGGGTGGTGAGCAGTTCTTC. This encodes CASSLLSQGGGEQFF.

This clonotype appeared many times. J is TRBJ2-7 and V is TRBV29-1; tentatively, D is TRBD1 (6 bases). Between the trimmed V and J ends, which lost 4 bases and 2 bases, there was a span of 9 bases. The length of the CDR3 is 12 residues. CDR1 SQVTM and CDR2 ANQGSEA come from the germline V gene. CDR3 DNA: TGCAGCGTTGCACAGGGACCCTACGAGCAGTACTTC. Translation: CSVAQGPYEQYF.

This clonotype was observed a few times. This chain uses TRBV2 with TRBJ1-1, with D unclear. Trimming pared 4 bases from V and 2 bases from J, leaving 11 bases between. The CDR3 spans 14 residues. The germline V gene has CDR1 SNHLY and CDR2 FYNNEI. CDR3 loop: CASSGDWGNTEAFF. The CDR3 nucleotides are TGTGCCAGCAGTGGGGATTGGGGTAACACTGAAGCTTTCTTT.

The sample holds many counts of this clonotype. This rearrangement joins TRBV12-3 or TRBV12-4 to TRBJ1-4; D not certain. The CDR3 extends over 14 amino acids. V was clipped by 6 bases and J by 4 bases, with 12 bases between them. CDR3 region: CASSTGLHNEKLFF. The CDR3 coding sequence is TGTGCCAGCAGCACCGGGCTCCATAATGAAAAACTGTTTTTT.

CDR3 residues: CSVASGRAYEQYF. Here the CDR3 DNA reads TGCAGCGTTGCGTCCGGGAGGGCCTACGAGCAGTACTTC. The chain employs TRBV29-1 and TRBJ2-7; 8 nucleotides line up with TRBD2. Germline CDR1 SQVTM, CDR2 ANQGSEA. V shed 4 bases, J shed 2 bases, and the junction held 4 bases outside the gene matches. This CDR3 comprises 13 residues.

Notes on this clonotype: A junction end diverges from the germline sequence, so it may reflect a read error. CDR3 in amino acids: CSARDWDRGPGELFF. CDR3 DNA sequence: TGCAGTGCTCGAGATTGGGACAGGGGGCCCGGGGAGCTGTTTTTT. The V call is TRBV20-1, the J call TRBJ2-2; 12 positions match TRBD1. The germline V gene encodes CDR1 DFQATT and CDR2 SNEGSKA (reference sequence). This CDR3 has 15 amino acids.

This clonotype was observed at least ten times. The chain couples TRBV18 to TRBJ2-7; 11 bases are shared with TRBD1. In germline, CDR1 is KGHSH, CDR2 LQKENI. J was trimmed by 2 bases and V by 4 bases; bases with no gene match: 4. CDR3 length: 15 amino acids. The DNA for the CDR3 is TGTGCCAGCTCACTGGGGGACAGGGGGACCTACGAGCAGTACTTC. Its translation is CASSLGDRGTYEQYF.

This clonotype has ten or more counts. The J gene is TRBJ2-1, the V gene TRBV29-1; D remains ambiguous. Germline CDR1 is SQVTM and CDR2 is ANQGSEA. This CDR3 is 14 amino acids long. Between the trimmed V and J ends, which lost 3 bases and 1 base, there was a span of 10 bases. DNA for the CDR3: TGCAGCGTTGAGGTAGGGTCGTCCTACAATGAGCAGTTCTTC. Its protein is CSVEVGSSYNEQFF.

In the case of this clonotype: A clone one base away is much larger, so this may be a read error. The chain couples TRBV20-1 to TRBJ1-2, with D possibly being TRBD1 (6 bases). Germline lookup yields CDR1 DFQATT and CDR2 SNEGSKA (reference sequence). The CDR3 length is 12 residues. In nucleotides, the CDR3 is TGCAGGGCTCTCCCAGGGGAGGGAGGCTACACCTTC. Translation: CRALPGEGGYTF.

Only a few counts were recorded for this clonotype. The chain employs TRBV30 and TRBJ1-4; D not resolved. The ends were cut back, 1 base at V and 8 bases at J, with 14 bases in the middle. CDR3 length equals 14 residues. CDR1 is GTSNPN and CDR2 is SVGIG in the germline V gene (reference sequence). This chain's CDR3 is CAWSGSVGGEKLFF. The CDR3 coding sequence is TGTGCCTGGAGTGGTAGTGTCGGAGGGGAAAAACTGTTTTTT.

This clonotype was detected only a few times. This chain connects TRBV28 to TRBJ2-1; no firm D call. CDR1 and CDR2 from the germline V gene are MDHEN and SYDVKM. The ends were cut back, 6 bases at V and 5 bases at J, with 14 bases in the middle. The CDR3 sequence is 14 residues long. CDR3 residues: CASRQSITDNEQFF. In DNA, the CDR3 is TGTGCCAGCAGGCAGTCAATTACCGACAATGAGCAGTTCTTC. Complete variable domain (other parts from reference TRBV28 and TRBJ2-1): DVKVTQSSRYLVKRTGEKVFLECVQDMDHENMFWYRQDPGLGLRLIYFSYDVKMKEKGDIPEGYSVSREKKERFSLILESASTNQTSMYLCASRQSITDNEQFFGPGTRLTVL.

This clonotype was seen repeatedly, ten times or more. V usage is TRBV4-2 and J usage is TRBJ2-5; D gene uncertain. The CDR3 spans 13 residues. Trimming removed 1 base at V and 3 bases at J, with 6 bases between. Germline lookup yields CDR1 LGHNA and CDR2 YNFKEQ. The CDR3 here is CASSQAPEETQYF. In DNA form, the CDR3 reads TGTGCCAGCAGCCAAGCTCCCGAAGAGACCCAGTACTTC.

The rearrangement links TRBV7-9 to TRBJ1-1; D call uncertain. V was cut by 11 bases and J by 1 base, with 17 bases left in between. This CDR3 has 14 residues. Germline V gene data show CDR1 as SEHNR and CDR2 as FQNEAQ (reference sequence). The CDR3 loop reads CAGLGYQRNTEAFF. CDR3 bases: TGTGCCGGCTTGGGATACCAGAGGAACACTGAAGCTTTCTTT.

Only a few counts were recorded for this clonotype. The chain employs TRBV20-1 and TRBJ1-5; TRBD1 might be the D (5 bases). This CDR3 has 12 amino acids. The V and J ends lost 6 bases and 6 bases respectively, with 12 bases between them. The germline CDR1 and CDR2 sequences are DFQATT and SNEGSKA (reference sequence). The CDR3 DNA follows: TGCAGTGCCGACATGGGGGGTCAGCCCCAGCATTTT. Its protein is CSADMGGQPQHF.

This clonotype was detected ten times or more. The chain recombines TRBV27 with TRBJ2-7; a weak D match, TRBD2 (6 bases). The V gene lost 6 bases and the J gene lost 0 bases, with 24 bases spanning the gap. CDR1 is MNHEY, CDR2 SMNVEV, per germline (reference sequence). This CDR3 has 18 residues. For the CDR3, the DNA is TGTGCCAGCAGGGACAAGCGCGGGGACTCCTTTAGCTCCTACGAGCAGTACTTC. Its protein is CASRDKRGDSFSSYEQYF.